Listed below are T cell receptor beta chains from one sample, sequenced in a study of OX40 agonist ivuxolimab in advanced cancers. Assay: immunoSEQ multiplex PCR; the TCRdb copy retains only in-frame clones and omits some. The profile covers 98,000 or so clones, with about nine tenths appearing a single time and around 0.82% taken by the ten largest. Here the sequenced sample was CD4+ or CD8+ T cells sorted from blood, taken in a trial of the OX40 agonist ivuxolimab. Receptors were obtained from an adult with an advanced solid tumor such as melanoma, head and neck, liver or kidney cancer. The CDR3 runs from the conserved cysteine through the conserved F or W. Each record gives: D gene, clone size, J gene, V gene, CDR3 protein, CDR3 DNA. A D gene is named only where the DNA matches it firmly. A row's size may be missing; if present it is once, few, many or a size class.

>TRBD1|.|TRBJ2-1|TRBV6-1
CATNDRVRYNEQFF
TGTGCCACAAATGACAGGGTCCGGTACAATGAGCAGTTCTTC
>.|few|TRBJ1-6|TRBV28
CATCEGSRSPLHF
TGTGCCACCTGTGAGGGGTCTCGCTCACCCCTCCACTTT
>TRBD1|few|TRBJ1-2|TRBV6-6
CASSSGQAARTF
TGTGCCAGCAGTTCCGGACAGGCGGCGCGCACCTTC
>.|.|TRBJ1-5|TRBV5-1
CASSLLGGQPQHF
TGCGCCAGCAGCTTGTTGGGAGGTCAGCCCCAGCATTTT
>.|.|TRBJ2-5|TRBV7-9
CASSSTSETQYF
TGTGCCAGCAGCTCCACGAGTGAGACCCAGTACTTC
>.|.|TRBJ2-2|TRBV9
CASSVDPEYTGELFF
TGTGCCAGCAGCGTAGACCCTGAGTACACCGGGGAGCTGTTTTTT
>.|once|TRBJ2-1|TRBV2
CASSVGQHNEQFF
TGTGCCAGCAGCGTTGGACAGCACAATGAGCAGTTCTTC
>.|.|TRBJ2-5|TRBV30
CAWSVTGETQYF
TGTGCCTGGAGCGTGACTGGGGAGACCCAGTACTTC
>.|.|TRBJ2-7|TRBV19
CASSLQGGYEQYF
TGTGCCAGTAGTTTACAGGGAGGCTACGAGCAGTACTTC
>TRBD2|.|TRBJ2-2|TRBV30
CAWSYPSGSASNTGELFF
TGTGCCTGGAGTTACCCTAGCGGGAGCGCCTCGAACACCGGGGAGCTGTTTTTT
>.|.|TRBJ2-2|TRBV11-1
CASSNPLTVDGELFF
TGTGCCAGCAGCAACCCGCTGACAGTGGACGGGGAGCTGTTTTTT
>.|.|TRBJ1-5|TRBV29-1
CSVSSGESQPQHF
TGCAGCGTCTCTTCAGGGGAAAGTCAGCCCCAGCATTTT
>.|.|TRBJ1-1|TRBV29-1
CSVEGNTEAFF
TGCAGCGTTGAAGGGAACACTGAAGCTTTCTTT
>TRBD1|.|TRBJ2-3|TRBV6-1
CASSDTGGYTDTQYF
TGTGCCAGCAGTGATACAGGGGGGTACACAGATACGCAGTATTTT
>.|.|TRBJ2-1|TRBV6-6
CATSTWGEQFF
TGTGCCACTTCAACTTGGGGTGAGCAGTTCTTC
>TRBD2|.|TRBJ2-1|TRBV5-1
CASSSTRLAYNEQFF
TGCGCCAGCAGCTCGACTAGACTAGCATACAATGAGCAGTTCTTC
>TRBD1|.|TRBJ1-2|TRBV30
CACTQGAHGYTF
TGTGCCTGTACGCAGGGGGCGCATGGCTACACCTTC
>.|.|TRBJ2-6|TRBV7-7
CASSSSDKPQSRANVLTF
TGTGCCAGCAGCTCATCCGATAAGCCACAAAGTCGGGCCAACGTCCTGACTTTC
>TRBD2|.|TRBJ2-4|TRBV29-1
CSVGIGGSLAKNIQYF
TGCAGCGTTGGGATCGGCGGGAGCCTAGCCAAAAACATTCAGTACTTC
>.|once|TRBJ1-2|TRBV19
CASSKLDISGYTF
TGTGCCAGTAGTAAGCTGGACATTTCTGGCTACACCTTC
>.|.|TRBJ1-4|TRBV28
CASTSVAVGREKLFF
TGTGCCAGCACCTCGGTGGCAGTCGGGCGTGAAAAACTGTTTTTT
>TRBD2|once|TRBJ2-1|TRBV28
CASSFSSAFPSSPGRTGYNEQFF
TGTGCCAGCAGTTTCTCTTCCGCCTTCCCGTCATCGCCCGGGAGGACGGGATACAATGAGCAGTTCTTC
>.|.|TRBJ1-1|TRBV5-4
CASSLTGKNTEAFF
TGTGCCAGCAGCCTTACCGGGAAGAACACTGAAGCTTTCTTT
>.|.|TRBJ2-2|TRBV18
CASSKGRPNTGELFF
TGTGCCAGCTCCAAGGGCAGGCCGAACACCGGGGAGCTGTTTTTT
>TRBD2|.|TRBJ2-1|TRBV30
CAWAATSGRYNEQFF
TGTGCCTGGGCTGCAACTAGCGGACGTTACAATGAGCAGTTCTTC
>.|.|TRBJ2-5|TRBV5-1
CASSLEGAQETQYF
TGCGCCAGCAGCTTGGAAGGGGCACAAGAGACCCAGTACTTC
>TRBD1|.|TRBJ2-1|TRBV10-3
CAISGPLLGQGDNEQFF
TGTGCCATCAGTGGCCCTCTCCTAGGACAGGGAGACAATGAGCAGTTCTTC
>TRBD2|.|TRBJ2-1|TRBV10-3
CAISDEGTSHYNEQFF
TGTGCCATCAGTGATGAGGGGACTAGCCACTACAATGAGCAGTTCTTC
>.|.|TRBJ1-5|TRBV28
CASIQGSSQPQHF
TGTGCCAGCATCCAGGGTAGTTCGCAGCCCCAGCATTTT
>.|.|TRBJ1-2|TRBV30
CAWSVQGTDGYTF
TGTGCCTGGAGTGTACAAGGGACCGATGGCTACACCTTC
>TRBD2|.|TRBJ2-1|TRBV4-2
CASSPEGAGLAGVRDNEQFF
TGTGCCAGCAGCCCCGAGGGGGCGGGACTAGCGGGAGTTCGCGACAATGAGCAGTTCTTC
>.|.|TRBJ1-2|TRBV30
CAWSASGTGGYTF
TGTGCCTGGAGTGCCTCAGGGACGGGGGGCTACACCTTC
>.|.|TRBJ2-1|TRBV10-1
CASSGNNEQFF
TGCGCCAGCAGTGGCAACAATGAGCAGTTCTTC
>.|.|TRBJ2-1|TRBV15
CATSRGEGSYNEQFF
TGTGCCACCAGCAGAGGAGAAGGTTCCTACAATGAGCAGTTCTTC
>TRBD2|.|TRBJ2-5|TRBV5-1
CASSLSSGRAGETQYF
TGCGCCAGCAGCTTAAGTAGCGGGAGGGCCGGGGAGACCCAGTACTTC
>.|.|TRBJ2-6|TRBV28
CASSLFASTGANVLTF
TGTGCCAGCAGTTTATTCGCCTCAACTGGGGCCAACGTCCTGACTTTC
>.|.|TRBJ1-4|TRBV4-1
CASSQDLRDIYEKLFF
TGCGCCAGCAGCCAGGACCTCAGGGACATTTATGAAAAACTGTTTTTT
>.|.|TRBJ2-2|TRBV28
CASGHTGELFF
TGTGCCAGCGGACACACCGGGGAGCTGTTTTTT
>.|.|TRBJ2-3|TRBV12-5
CASGLQDTQYF
TGTGCTAGTGGTTTGCAAGATACGCAGTATTTT
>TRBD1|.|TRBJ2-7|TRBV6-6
CASSTRGQGARHEQYF
TGTGCCAGCAGTACTAGGGGACAGGGGGCGCGTCACGAGCAGTACTTC